What follows are 23 T cell receptor beta chains derived from one specimen sequenced in a study of blood T cell repertoires in COVID-19. TCRdb keeps only in-frame clones here, not all; method: immunoSEQ multiplex PCR. Of some 150,000 clones listed, 87% are singletons. Sequenced input: peripheral blood. The origin of the receptors is a woman between 50 and 59 years old with acute or convalescent COVID-19.

This clone was detected only once. This chain joins TRBV6-5 and TRBJ1-1; no firm D call. Germline V lookup: CDR1 MNHEY, CDR2 SVGAGI. The germline V and J ends were trimmed by 1 base and 3 bases, with 12 bases remaining between them. This CDR3 comprises 15 residues. The CDR3 region is CASSYWSGSHTEAFF. In nucleotides, the CDR3 is TGTGCCAGCAGTTACTGGTCAGGAAGTCACACTGAAGCTTTCTTT.

V and J are TRBV18 and TRBJ2-7; 8 bases are shared with TRBD1. The V and J ends lost 3 bases and 3 bases, in that order; junction bases with no gene match: 7. Germline values: CDR1 KGHSH, CDR2 LQKENI. The CDR3 runs to 15 residues. The CDR3 protein is CASSPGQVSFYEQYF. The CDR3 DNA is TGTGCCAGCTCACCGGGACAGGTGAGCTTCTACGAGCAGTACTTC. Full variable domain (rest looked up from reference TRBV18 and TRBJ2-7): NAGVMQNPRHLVRRRGQEARLRCSPMKGHSHVYWYRQLPEEGLKFMVYLQKENIIDESGMPKERFSAEFPKEGPSILRIQQVVRGDSAAYFCASSPGQVSFYEQYFGPGTRLTVT.

This chain uses TRBV18 with TRBJ1-2; D is perhaps TRBD1 (5 bases). This CDR3 contains 15 residues. The germline gives CDR1 KGHSH, CDR2 LQKENI. V lost 3 bases, J lost 4 bases, and 15 bases lay in between. This chain's CDR3 is CASSPSGARGYGYTF. In DNA, the CDR3 is TGTGCCAGCTCACCGTCCGGGGCGCGGGGCTATGGCTACACCTTC.

The chain carries TRBV2 and TRBJ1-2; TRBD1 might be the D (6 bases). The CDR3 contains 13 residues. With 6 bases removed from V and 5 bases from J, the gap between germline ends came to 13 bases. The germline gives CDR1 SNHLY, CDR2 FYNNEI. The CDR3 sequence: CASRDRSFYGYTF. CDR3 nucleotide sequence: TGTGCCAGCAGGGACAGATCATTTTATGGCTACACCTTC.

The chain recombines TRBV6-5 with TRBJ1-6; TRBD1 agrees at 7 bases. The germline CDR1 and CDR2 sequences are MNHEY and SVGAGI. The CDR3 extends over 15 amino acids. J lost 8 bases, V lost 7 bases, and 11 bases had no gene match. This CDR3 reads CASTFQAGGDSPLHF. CDR3 sequence (DNA): TGTGCCAGCACCTTTCAGGCAGGGGGTGATTCACCCCTCCACTTT.

The chain is built from TRBV6-4 and TRBJ2-1, with 8 bases lining up with TRBD1. The CDR3 sequence is 15 residues long. The ends lost 7 bases at V and 9 bases at J; junction bases unmatched: 14. Germline assignment: CDR1 MRHNA and CDR2 SNTAGT. The CDR3 nucleotides read TGTGCCAGCACGAGGGACAGGCCCCTTAAAGGTGAGCAGTTCTTC. This encodes CASTRDRPLKGEQFF.

This rearrangement joins TRBV7-2 to TRBJ1-1; TRBD1 agrees at 10 bases. The germline V gene has CDR1 SGHTA and CDR2 FQGNSA. V lost 4 bases to trimming and J lost 1 base; unmatched junction nucleotides: 3. This CDR3 is built from 15 residues. The CDR3 loop reads CASSSGQGRNTEAFF. The CDR3 region has the DNA TGTGCCAGCAGCTCGGGACAGGGGAGGAACACTGAAGCTTTCTTT.

The chain couples TRBV7-9 to TRBJ1-1; unclear D gene. V was cut by 10 bases and J by 4 bases, with 19 bases left in between. The CDR3 totals 14 residues. In germline, CDR1 is SEHNR, CDR2 FQNEAQ (reference sequence). In DNA, the CDR3 is TGTGCCACCAGAAACGGGAGTCAGGTCACTGAAGCTTTCTTT. As protein: CATRNGSQVTEAFF.

This chain joins TRBV4-2 and TRBJ2-7, with TRBD2 matching 7 bases. Germline V gives CDR1 LGHNA, CDR2 YNFKEQ. The CDR3 covers 14 residues. The V and J ends lost 3 bases and 2 bases, in that order; junction bases with no gene match: 4. The chain's CDR3 is CASSHAGVPYEQYF. CDR3 nucleotide sequence: TGTGCCAGCAGCCATGCGGGGGTCCCCTACGAGCAGTACTTC.

This clone was counted a few times. The V gene is TRBV5-1, the J gene TRBJ1-4; 9 positions agree with TRBD1. With V trimmed by 7 bases and J by 8 bases, 12 bases remained unmatched. Per the germline V gene, CDR1 is SGHRS and CDR2 is YFSETQ. This CDR3 is built from 15 residues. This CDR3 is CASHAGGQGNEKLFF. The DNA of the CDR3 is TGCGCCAGCCACGCGGGGGGACAGGGAAACGAAAAACTGTTTTTT.

The chain links TRBV6-6 to TRBJ2-1; 8 nucleotides agree with TRBD2. Per the germline V gene, CDR1 is MNHNY and CDR2 is SVGAGI (reference sequence). V shed 5 bases, J shed 6 bases, and the junction held 3 bases outside the gene matches. This CDR3 comprises 13 residues. CDR3 nucleotide sequence: TGTGCCAGCAGTCAAGCGGGGGTCAATGAGCAGTTCTTC. Its protein is CASSQAGVNEQFF.

The chain links TRBV5-1 to TRBJ2-5, with 7 bases aligning to TRBD1. CDR1 and CDR2 (germline): SGHRS, YFSETQ. The CDR3 runs 14 residues. Trimming removed 4 bases from V and 2 bases from J; junction bases left unmatched: 5. The DNA of the CDR3 is TGCGCCAGCAGCCAACGGGACAGTCAAGAGACCCAGTACTTC. Amino acid sequence: CASSQRDSQETQYF.

The rearrangement uses TRBV5-4 and TRBJ2-5; D unresolved. Germline CDR1 and CDR2: SGHNT and YYREEE (reference sequence). The CDR3 runs to 14 residues. The V and J ends lost 4 bases and 5 bases respectively, with 15 bases between them. Here the CDR3 reads CASSNPGSSETQYF. The CDR3 bases are TGTGCCAGCAGCAACCCAGGATCAAGCGAGACCCAGTACTTC.

J is TRBJ2-1 and V is TRBV30; the D is unclear. This CDR3 is built from 13 residues. Germline lookup yields CDR1 GTSNPN and CDR2 SVGIG (reference sequence). V lost 0 bases to trimming and J lost 9 bases, with 12 bases between them. The CDR3 region is CAWSVESLGEQFF. DNA of the CDR3: TGTGCCTGGAGTGTAGAGTCGCTCGGTGAGCAGTTCTTC.

The V call is TRBV24-1, the J call TRBJ2-5; TRBD1 matches at 8 bases. The ends lost 3 bases at V and 3 bases at J; junction bases unmatched: 5. CDR1 is KGHDR, CDR2 SFDVKD, per germline. The CDR3 extends over 15 amino acids. The CDR3 region has the DNA TGTGCCACCAGTGATGGGCAGGGGGCCAAAGAGACCCAGTACTTC. Amino acid sequence: CATSDGQGAKETQYF.

The gene calls are TRBV11-3 and TRBJ1-3; unclear D gene. This CDR3 is 15 amino acids long. Trimming took off 0 bases at V and 0 bases at J, with 6 bases between the two ends. Germline V gene data show CDR1 as SGHNT and CDR2 as YENEEA. The CDR3 loop is CASSLEAASGNTIYF. The CDR3 coding sequence is TGTGCCAGCAGCTTAGAGGCGGCCTCTGGAAACACCATATATTTT.

The chain uses TRBV5-4 and TRBJ2-2; D is undetermined. The germline gives CDR1 SGHNT, CDR2 YYREEE (reference sequence). The CDR3 totals 15 residues. The V and J ends lost 0 bases and 0 bases respectively, with 6 bases between them. Written as DNA, the CDR3 is TGTGCCAGCAGCTTGGGGGCAGCGAACACCGGGGAGCTGTTTTTT. This gives the protein CASSLGAANTGELFF.

V and J are TRBV11-2 and TRBJ1-2, with TRBD1 identical over 8 bases. Germline V CDR1 and CDR2: SGHAT, FQNNGV. This CDR3 contains 15 residues. After removal of 0 bases from V and 8 bases from J, the junction contained 8 bases not matched to a gene. Here the CDR3 DNA reads TGTGCCAGCAGCTTAGACTCCCAGGGGGCGGGAGGCTACACCTTC. It yields the protein CASSLDSQGAGGYTF.

This rearrangement joins TRBV5-4 to TRBJ2-3, with a possible D match to TRBD1 (5 bases). The CDR3 consists of 14 residues. The germline V gene encodes CDR1 SGHNT and CDR2 YYREEE (reference sequence). Trimming took 1 base from V and 3 from J, leaving 9 bases between them. The CDR3 spells CASSLWGVTDTQYF. CDR3 DNA: TGTGCCAGCAGCTTGTGGGGCGTAACAGATACGCAGTATTTT. The variable domain in full, with the rest retrieved from reference TRBV5-4 and TRBJ2-3, is ETGVTQSPTHLIKTRGQQVTLRCSSQSGHNTVSWYQQALGQGPQFIFQYYREEENGRGNFPPRFSGLQFPNYSSELNVNALELDDSALYLCASSLWGVTDTQYFGPGTRLTVL.

The chain couples TRBV6-5 to TRBJ2-2; 8 nucleotides align to TRBD1. This CDR3 has 15 amino acids. The trim removed 7 bases at V and 1 base at J, leaving 5 bases unmatched. Germline V gene sequence: CDR1 MNHEY, CDR2 SVGAGI. CDR3 in DNA: TGTGCCAGCACCGACGGGACAGGGAACACCGGGGAGCTGTTTTTT. This translates into CASTDGTGNTGELFF.

The chain carries TRBV5-5 and TRBJ2-5; 9 bases are shared with TRBD1. V shed 4 bases and J 5 bases; nucleotides not matched to a gene: 6. From germline, CDR1 is SGHKS and CDR2 YYEKEE (reference sequence). The CDR3 has 14 amino acids. This chain's CDR3 is CASSLTGGWETQYF. As DNA, the CDR3 is TGTGCCAGCAGCCTTACAGGGGGCTGGGAGACCCAGTACTTC.

The rearrangement joins TRBV11-2 to TRBJ2-7; TRBD2 aligns across 12 bases. CDR3 length: 14 residues. The trim removed 6 bases at V and 5 bases at J, leaving 5 bases unmatched. Germline V gene sequence: CDR1 SGHAT, CDR2 FQNNGV. The CDR3 sequence is CASRTSGSVNEQYF. For the CDR3, the DNA is TGTGCCAGCAGGACTAGCGGGAGTGTAAACGAGCAGTACTTC. Full variable domain (outside the CDR3, taken from reference TRBV11-2 and TRBJ2-7): EAGVAQSPRYKIIEKRQSVAFWCNPISGHATLYWYQQILGQGPKLLIQFQNNGVVDDSQLPKDRFSAERLKGVDSTLKIQPAKLEDSAVYLCASRTSGSVNEQYFGPGTRLTVT.

The CDR3 DNA sequence: TGCGCCAGCCTCGAGTCAGACGAGGGCACTGAAGCTTTCTTT. Translation gives CASLESDEGTEAFF. The chain carries TRBV5-1 and TRBJ1-1; D is uncertain. The length of the CDR3 is 14 residues. Per the germline V gene, CDR1 is SGHRS and CDR2 is YFSETQ. Trimming removed 7 bases from V and 4 bases from J, with 17 bases in between.